This T cell receptor beta chain was obtained from a study of T cell responses to AZD1222 COVID-19 vaccine. General observations from the study: Scientists sampled the repertoires only once the peak T cell response had passed.

Sequenced by immunoSEQ multiplex PCR; TCRdb stores in-frame clones only, minus some. The sample shows tens of thousands of clones, 70% to 90% of them seen only once. As for this clone: What it recognizes is unknown.

Trimming shortened V by 0 bases and J by 1 base, and 5 bases separated the two germline ends. This CDR3 is built from 14 residues. CDR1 and CDR2 (germline): SGDLS, YYNGEE. The genes are TRBV9 and TRBJ1-5; D not certain. The TCR was taken from an adult who received the AZD1222 COVID-19 vaccine. The specimen comprised peripheral blood, sampled 28 days after the second AZD1222 dose. Written as DNA, the CDR3 is TGTGCCAGCAGCGTAGGTCGAAGCAATCAGCCCCAGCATTTT. It translates to CASSVGRSNQPQHF.